Shown below are 9 T cell receptor beta chains from a single sample sequenced in a study of vaccination and CD4 T cells after COVID-19. The Oncomine TCR Beta short-read assay sequenced DNA from cultured CD4+ T cells. A single record per CDR3 protein comes from TCRdb applying MiXCR to the PCR reads. The sample contains about 20,000 distinct CDR3 sequences, about 45% of which appear only once. Indicated treatment: approximately nine-day PBMC culture with coronavirus spike peptide pools or control peptides (ViraFEST assay). These receptors have no identified antigens. Specimen: CD4+ T cells from blood, cultured in vitro, collected after SARS-CoV-2 vaccination. All receptors come from a human donor who had recovered from COVID-19.

This clonotype was seen a few times. The CDR3 protein is CATTLDSPNSPLHF. The CDR3 DNA follows: TGTGCCACCACCCTAGACAGTCCAAATTCACCCCTCCACTTT. V and J are TRBV15 and TRBJ1-6; possible D gene TRBD1, 5 bases. The CDR3 loop spans 14 amino acids. Trimming cost V 7 bases and J 7 bases, with 14 bases left between them. Germline V CDR1 and CDR2: LNHNV, YYDKDF (reference sequence).

The rearrangement joins TRBV20-1 to TRBJ2-7; D gene uncertain. V lost 3 bases, J lost 3 bases, and 9 bases lay in between. Germline V gene sequence: CDR1 DFQATT, CDR2 SNEGSKA (reference sequence). The CDR3 has 12 amino acids. This chain's CDR3 is CSASTPNYEQYF. The DNA for the CDR3 is TGCAGTGCTAGTACTCCTAACTACGAGCAGTACTTC.

This clonotype was observed a handful of times. The CDR3 bases are TGCAGTGCCGGGCGTTCTGAGCAGTTCTTC. Its translation is CSAGRSEQFF. This sequence joins TRBV20-1 and TRBJ2-1; D gene unclear. The CDR3 contains 10 residues. The germline V gene has CDR1 DFQATT and CDR2 SNEGSKA (reference sequence). V dropped 6 bases and J dropped 9 bases, with 9 bases sitting between them.

This clonotype was counted a few times. V is TRBV11-3 and J is TRBJ1-1; D is perhaps TRBD1 (5 bases). The V and J ends lost 5 bases and 6 bases respectively, with 10 bases between them. Germline V lookup: CDR1 SGHNT, CDR2 YENEEA. The CDR3 has 12 residues. The CDR3: CASSPARAEAFF. The CDR3 nucleotides read TGTGCCAGCAGCCCGGCCAGGGCTGAAGCTTTCTTT.

This chain uses TRBV5-4 with TRBJ2-1; 10 bases map to TRBD2. The CDR3 is made up of 14 amino acids. V was clipped by 5 bases and J by 6 bases; unmatched bases: 5. Germline lookup yields CDR1 SGHNT and CDR2 YYREEE (reference sequence). The CDR3 protein is CASSLAGVRNEQFF. The CDR3 DNA sequence: TGTGCCAGCAGTCTAGCGGGAGTGCGCAATGAGCAGTTCTTC.

The chain is built from TRBV20-1 and TRBJ2-7, with D perhaps matching TRBD1 (5 bases). The V and J ends lost 6 bases and 7 bases respectively, with 13 bases between them. CDR1 is DFQATT and CDR2 is SNEGSKA in the germline V gene (reference sequence). There are 11 residues in the CDR3. The CDR3, as DNA: TGCAGTGCGCTAGGGGTGAGGGAGCAGTACTTC. Encoded protein: CSALGVREQYF.

The chain links TRBV20-1 to TRBJ1-5; D is possibly TRBD1 (5 bases). The CDR3 extends over 12 amino acids. Per the germline V gene, CDR1 is DFQATT and CDR2 is SNEGSKA (reference sequence). Trimming stripped 5 bases from V and 5 bases from J, with 10 bases between. As DNA, the CDR3 is TGCAGTGCTGGCACAGGAGATCAGCCCCAGCATTTT. Translated: CSAGTGDQPQHF.

This clonotype was counted a single time. The rearrangement joins TRBV7-9 to TRBJ2-5, with TRBD1 matching over 8 bases. Trimming removed 1 base from V and 4 bases from J; junction bases left unmatched: 5. This CDR3 is built from 15 residues. Germline V gives CDR1 SEHNR, CDR2 FQNEAQ (reference sequence). The CDR3 protein is CASSLGGTGVETQYF. The CDR3 DNA reads TGTGCCAGCAGCTTAGGGGGGACAGGAGTAGAGACCCAGTACTTC.

This chain connects TRBV11-3 to TRBJ1-2; D is possibly TRBD1 (6 bases). Germline CDR1 SGHNT, CDR2 YENEEA. V was pared by 8 bases and J by 6 bases, with 13 bases between. This CDR3 region has 12 residues. This CDR3 reads CASSRTDDGYTF. CDR3 DNA: TGTGCCAGCTCGCGGACAGACGATGGCTACACCTTC.